These T cell receptor beta chains were read from a single sample in a study of identical twins. TCRdb fed the 5' RACE reads into MiXCR, producing one record per CDR3 protein. The repertoire includes 1,800,000 or so distinct CDR3 sequences, around 29% of them detected once, and 0.25% to 0.3% sits in the top ten. The sample comprised cord blood. The origin of the receptors is a newborn girl in good health. Both conserved end residues are part of each CDR3. The order of the fields is J gene, clone size, D gene, V gene, CDR3 DNA, CDR3 protein. The D gene is left open where the match is weak. Some rows mark clone size as missing; the rest say once, few, many or name a class of expanded clone.

TRBJ2-1 - TRBD2 TRBV3-1 TGTGCCAGCAGCCAAATTCGACTAGCGGGGGCCAATGAGCAGTTCTTC CASSQIRLAGANEQFF
TRBJ1-5 many - TRBV5-1 TGCGCCAGCAGTACGGGCTATAGCAATCAGCCCCAGCATTTT CASSTGYSNQPQHF
TRBJ1-4 - TRBD1 TRBV2 TGTGCCAGCAACTCCGGGACAGTTAATGAAAAACTGTTTTTT CASNSGTVNEKLFF
TRBJ2-7 - - TRBV4-2 TGTGCCAGCAGCCAAACAGGTCTGGAGGGCAGGCAGTACTTC CASSQTGLEGRQYF
TRBJ2-1 once - TRBV12-3/TRBV12-4 TGTGCCAGCAGCAGCGCCCTTTATGAGCAGTTCTTC CASSSALYEQFF
TRBJ2-3 once TRBD2 TRBV5-1 TGCGCCAGCAGCGGGGGGACTAGCGGGGTCATCGATACGCAGTATTTT CASSGGTSGVIDTQYF
TRBJ1-3 few - TRBV7-9 TGTGCCAGCAGCTTTTTTTCAGGGGTCTCTGGAAACACCATATATTTT CASSFFSGVSGNTIYF
TRBJ2-5 many - TRBV21-1 TGTGCCAGCAGCAAGGTAGAGACCCAGTACTTC CASSKVETQYF
TRBJ2-4 many TRBD1 TRBV11-2 TGTGCCAGCAGCACCCGCAGACAGGGCGGGGCCAAAAACATTCAGTACTTC CASSTRRQGGAKNIQYF
TRBJ2-5 few TRBD2 TRBV28 TGTGCCAGCAGCACCGTAGCGGGAAGGAATGAGCAGTACTTC CASSTVAGRNEQYF
TRBJ2-1 few TRBD2 TRBV24-1 TGTGCCACCTCCTCAGCCGTGATAGCGGGATCCGGGAATGAGCAGTTCTTC CATSSAVIAGSGNEQFF
TRBJ2-7 - TRBD2 TRBV2 TGTGCCAGCAATCCAAAAACTAGCGGGAGGGCCGGAGGATCCTACGAGCAGTACTTC CASNPKTSGRAGGSYEQYF
TRBJ2-1 - - TRBV2 TGTGCCAGCACCCTAACGGGGTACAATGAGCTGTTCTTC CASTLTGYNELFF
TRBJ1-2 - - TRBV6-4 TGTGCCTGCAGTGACGGGACTGGGACGTACTATGGCTACACCTTC CACSDGTGTYYGYTF
TRBJ2-3 - TRBD2 TRBV12-3/TRBV12-4 TGTGCCAGCAGGAGCGGGGGGATGACAGATACGCAGTATTTT CASRSGGMTDTQYF
TRBJ1-1 few - TRBV2 TGTGCCAGCAGTGAACAGGGGCTCTTAACTGAAGCTTTCTTT CASSEQGLLTEAFF
TRBJ2-1 - TRBD2 TRBV11-3 TGTGCCAGCACAGCTTGCCCTAGCGGGGGCCAAACCTACAATGAGCAGTTCTTC CASTACPSGGQTYNEQFF
TRBJ2-1 few - TRBV5-1 TGCGCCAGCAGACCAACAGGGTCTGGCCCCCTCTACAATGAGCAGTTCTTC CASRPTGSGPLYNEQFF
TRBJ2-7 - - TRBV21-1 TGTGCCAGCAGCAAAGGCCGCCAGGCCCCGGACTACGAGCAGTACTTC CASSKGRQAPDYEQYF
TRBJ2-3 few - TRBV28 TGTGCCAGCAGTTTACGGCAGGGCTGGGGCACAGATACGCAGTATTTT CASSLRQGWGTDTQYF
TRBJ2-5 - - TRBV9 TGTGCCAGCATCGCCGGGAGTGTCGATGAGCAGTACTTC CASIAGSVDEQYF
TRBJ2-3 - - TRBV18 TGTGCCAGCTCACCATTGGATGAGGGAGATACGCAGTATTTT CASSPLDEGDTQYF
TRBJ2-1 - TRBD1 TRBV5-1 TGCGCCAGCAGCTTGGTGACAGGGAACTCCTACGAGCAGTTCTTC CASSLVTGNSYEQFF
TRBJ2-5 - - TRBV7-2 TGTGCCAGCAGCTTAAGGAGGCAGGTCCAAGAGACCCAGTACTTC CASSLRRQVQETQYF
TRBJ2-1 - TRBD2 TRBV20-1 TGCAGTGCTAGAGATATTTTCCAACTAGCGGGATCCTACAATGAGCAGTTCTTC CSARDIFQLAGSYNEQFF
TRBJ2-4 few - TRBV20-1 TGCAGTGCTAGAACGAGTTTGGGCATTCAGTACTTC CSARTSLGIQYF
TRBJ2-3 - - TRBV9 TGTGCCAGCAGCGCCAGGCGGACCACAGATACGCAGTATTTT CASSARRTTDTQYF
TRBJ2-7 few - TRBV30 TGTGCCTGGAGTTTAGGGCAGGGCACCTACGAGCAGTACTTC CAWSLGQGTYEQYF
TRBJ2-7 - - TRBV6-6 TGTGCCAGCAGTTACTCGAGCTTCTCAAGCCCCAATGAGCAGTACTTC CASSYSSFSSPNEQYF
TRBJ2-7 few TRBD2 TRBV13 TGTGCCAGCAGCTTATTTGGCGGGAGCACCTACGAGCAGTACTTC CASSLFGGSTYEQYF
TRBJ2-1 - - TRBV19 TGTGCCAGTACCAAACGTGAGGCGGGACATTACAATGAGCAGTTCTTC CASTKREAGHYNEQFF
TRBJ1-2 many - TRBV6-6 TGTGCCAGCAGCCTTTCTACAGCTAACTATGGCTACACCTTC CASSLSTANYGYTF
TRBJ2-7 once - TRBV12-3/TRBV12-4 TGTGCCAGCAGTTTAGGGGTAGCGAGAAACAATGAGCAGTACTTC CASSLGVARNNEQYF